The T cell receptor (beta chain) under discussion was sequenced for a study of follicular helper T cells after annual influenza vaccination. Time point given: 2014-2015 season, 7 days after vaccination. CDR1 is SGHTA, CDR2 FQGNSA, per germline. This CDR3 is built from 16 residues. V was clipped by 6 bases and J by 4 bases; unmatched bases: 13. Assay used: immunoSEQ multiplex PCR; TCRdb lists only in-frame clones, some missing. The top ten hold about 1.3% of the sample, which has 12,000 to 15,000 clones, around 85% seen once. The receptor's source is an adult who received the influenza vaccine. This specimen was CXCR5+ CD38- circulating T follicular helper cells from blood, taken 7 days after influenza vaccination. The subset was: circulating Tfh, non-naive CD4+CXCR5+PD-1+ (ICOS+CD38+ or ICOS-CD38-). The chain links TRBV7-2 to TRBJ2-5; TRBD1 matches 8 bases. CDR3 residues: CASRPRQGLGLETQYF. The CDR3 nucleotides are TGTGCCAGCAGACCCCGACAGGGGTTGGGGTTAGAGACCCAGTACTTC.